This T cell receptor beta chain was identified during a study of CD8+CD57+ T cells in acquired aplastic anemia. Deletions cut 7 bases from V and 4 bases from J, with 12 bases between. The CDR3 has 13 residues. Profiling that covered TCR beta VDJ and CDR3 relied on genomic DNA as its template. TCRdb re-called the reads with MiXCR, one entry per CDR3 protein. The top ten hold under 5% of the sample, which has 400,000 to 450,000 distinct CDR3 sequences, approximately 70% seen once. Many counts were recorded for this clonotype. Sequences were obtained from sorted CD4+, CD8+, or CD8+CD57+ T cells (not recorded which) from PBMCs. The clonotype comes from a human donor in good health, serving as a control. The chain uses TRBV12-3 or TRBV12-4 and TRBJ2-3; maybe TRBD2 (6 bases). The CDR3 loop reads CASIRGTSDTQYF. CDR3 DNA sequence: TGTGCCAGCATCCGAGGGACTTCAGATACGCAGTATTTT.